A single sample gave rise to the 30 T cell receptor beta chains below, sequenced in a study of beta chain features in type 1 diabetes. General observations from the study: TCRB CDR3s from Type 1 diabetes patients were moderately but significantly shorter in all four CD4+ subsets.

Their antigen targets remain unknown. Investigators reverse transcribed all isolated RNA, so they sequenced expressed TCRB transcripts. Data came from immunoSEQ multiplex PCR; TCRdb stores just in-frame clones and leaves some out. The repertoire has about 150,000 clones, roughly 10% of them found once; the top ten carry roughly 0.72%. Sequencing used central memory CD4+ T cells from blood. The receptors stem from a woman younger than 45 with type 1 diabetes.

In this sample, this clone turned up a few times. Here the CDR3 DNA reads TGTGCCAGCAGGGCCCAAAACATTCAGTACTTC. As protein: CASRAQNIQYF. This rearrangement joins TRBV6-1 to TRBJ2-4; D is unclear. Germline V lookup: CDR1 MNHNS, CDR2 SASEGT. This CDR3 comprises 11 residues. V was trimmed by 6 bases and J by 5 bases, leaving 5 bases between them.

This clone turned up a few times. The chain links TRBV10-3 to TRBJ2-5; 8 nucleotides line up with TRBD1. V shed 7 bases and J 5 bases; nucleotides not matched to a gene: 6. Germline CDR1 is ENHRY and CDR2 is SYGVKD. CDR3 size: 13 residues. CDR3 DNA sequence: TGTGCCATCACCAGCCGGGACAGGGAGACCCAGTACTTC. Amino acids: CAITSRDRETQYF.

The J gene is TRBJ2-3, the V gene TRBV20-1; D not certain. Germline V gene data show CDR1 as DFQATT and CDR2 as SNEGSKA (reference sequence). The V end was cut by 6 bases, the J end by 6 bases, with 10 bases between. The CDR3 has 11 amino acids. The CDR3 loop is CSAPQVDTQYF. In DNA, the CDR3 is TGCAGTGCGCCCCAGGTGGATACGCAGTATTTT.

The sample holds a few counts of this clone. One junction end does not reproduce the germline sequence, and a read error may be involved. V is TRBV28 and J is TRBJ2-1, with 10 nucleotides matching TRBD2. The CDR3 runs to 12 residues. From germline, CDR1 is MDHEN and CDR2 SYDVKM. The CDR3 bases are TGTGCCAGCAGTTTACGAGCGGGAGGGCATATCTTC. Its translation is CASSLRAGGHIF.

This sequence joins TRBV11-2 and TRBJ2-5, with 7 positions matching TRBD2. The CDR3 length is 13 residues. Germline CDR1 and CDR2: SGHAT and FQNNGV. J lost 0 bases, V lost 8 bases, and 3 bases had no gene match. The chain's CDR3 is CASGLVNQETQYF. The CDR3 nucleotides are TGTGCCAGCGGACTAGTTAACCAAGAGACCCAGTACTTC. Using reference TRBV11-2 and TRBJ2-5 for the parts outside the CDR3, the full variable domain is EAGVAQSPRYKIIEKRQSVAFWCNPISGHATLYWYQQILGQGPKLLIQFQNNGVVDDSQLPKDRFSAERLKGVDSTLKIQPAKLEDSAVYLCASGLVNQETQYFGPGTRLLVL.

This clone was seen a few times. The chain links TRBV29-1 to TRBJ2-7; 9 nucleotides align to TRBD1. Trimming at V came to 6 bases and at J to 5 bases, leaving 5 bases not matched to a gene. Germline V gene sequence: CDR1 SQVTM, CDR2 ANQGSEA. The CDR3 consists of 12 residues. CDR3 loop: CSVGQGANEQYF. The CDR3 DNA reads as TGCAGCGTGGGACAGGGTGCCAACGAGCAGTACTTC.

The V and J genes are TRBV20-1 and TRBJ1-1; 7 positions match TRBD1. Germline loops: CDR1 DFQATT, CDR2 SNEGSKA (reference sequence). The V and J ends lost 6 bases and 11 bases, in that order; junction bases with no gene match: 9. The CDR3 has 11 amino acids. The DNA for the CDR3 is TGCAGTGCGAGACCCGACAGGGAGGCTTTCTTT. Protein: CSARPDREAFF.

This clone was observed a handful of times. V usage is TRBV23-1 and J usage is TRBJ2-2; TRBD2 agrees at 9 bases. TRBV23-1 is flagged as an ORF with uncertain function. V dropped 0 bases and J dropped 5; count of bases not matched to a gene: 16. The CDR3 sequence is 20 residues long. CDR3 nucleotides: TGCGCCAGCAGTCAATCCCCTAGCGGGACTTTAGGGTTGAGAACCGGGGAGCTGTTTTTT. Protein sequence: CASSQSPSGTLGLRTGELFF.

The chain carries TRBV5-6 and TRBJ2-5; D is possibly TRBD2 (6 bases). The CDR3 contains 15 residues. Germline CDR1 is SGHDT and CDR2 is YYEEEE. V lost 0 bases to trimming and J lost 4 bases, with 13 bases between them. DNA for the CDR3: TGTGCCAGCAGCTTGGGGGCGGGACGGAGAGAGACCCAGTACTTC. This sequence encodes CASSLGAGRRETQYF.

This clone was seen a handful of times. The gene calls are TRBV9 and TRBJ2-1, with D possibly TRBD2 on 6 matching bases. In germline, CDR1 is SGDLS, CDR2 YYNGEE. CDR3 length: 18 residues. Trimming left V 2 bases short and J 3 bases short, with 21 bases between. The CDR3 here is CASSVSHLGLGVYNEQFF. The CDR3, as DNA: TGTGCCAGCAGCGTTAGTCACTTGGGACTTGGGGTCTACAATGAGCAGTTCTTC.

This clone has just a few counts. This chain connects TRBV29-1 to TRBJ2-1, with D maybe TRBD2 (6 bases). The CDR3 is 14 amino acids. The germline V gene has CDR1 SQVTM and CDR2 ANQGSEA. The V end was cut by 3 bases, the J end by 6 bases, with 15 bases between. The DNA of the CDR3 is TGCAGCGTTGACGGAGGGACTGCGTCCAATGAGCAGTTCTTC. This sequence encodes CSVDGGTASNEQFF.

The CDR3 DNA follows: TGTGCCACCGCCTCTGGGGGGACCAAAAACATTCAGTACTTC. Translating gives CATASGGTKNIQYF. The chain employs TRBV10-3 and TRBJ2-4, with a tentative D call TRBD2 (6 bases). The germline V and J ends were trimmed by 10 bases and 2 bases, with 15 bases remaining between them. Germline lookup yields CDR1 ENHRY and CDR2 SYGVKD. The CDR3 totals 14 residues.

The genes are TRBV11-1 and TRBJ2-5, with D perhaps matching TRBD2 (5 bases). The V and J ends lost 5 bases and 2 bases respectively, with 15 bases between them. The CDR3 loop spans 15 amino acids. CDR1 SGHAT and CDR2 FQDESV come from the germline V gene (reference sequence). CDR3 sequence (DNA): TGTGCCAGCAGCCCTAGCCTGGGCCAGCAAGAGACCCAGTACTTC. This translates into CASSPSLGQQETQYF.

This clone was seen a handful of times. V and J are TRBV18 and TRBJ2-5; the D gene is possibly TRBD1 (5 bases). This CDR3 has 16 amino acids. V lost 3 bases and J lost 0, with 14 bases in between. Germline CDR1 is KGHSH and CDR2 is LQKENI. For the CDR3, the DNA is TGTGCCAGCTCACCCCGATCAGGGTCCAACCAAGAGACCCAGTACTTC. Translation gives CASSPRSGSNQETQYF.

The chain couples TRBV18 to TRBJ1-5; the D gene is possibly TRBD1 (5 bases). Germline values: CDR1 KGHSH, CDR2 LQKENI. Trimming left V 1 base short and J 4 bases short, with 11 bases between. This CDR3 contains 15 residues. In DNA, the CDR3 is TGTGCCAGCTCACCACAAGCGACAGATAATCAGCCCCAGCATTTT. Translating gives CASSPQATDNQPQHF.

V usage is TRBV18 and J usage is TRBJ2-3; TRBD2 is a possible D gene (5 bases). The CDR3 runs 15 residues. V was shortened by 2 bases and J by 1 base, with 10 bases between the two germline ends. CDR1 is KGHSH, CDR2 LQKENI, per germline. The CDR3 reads CASSPKIGGTDTQYF. The DNA of the CDR3 is TGTGCCAGCTCACCAAAGATCGGGGGCACAGATACGCAGTATTTT.

This chain links TRBV2 with TRBJ2-5; D possibly corresponds to TRBD1 (6 bases). The CDR3 consists of 14 residues. CDR1 and CDR2 from the germline V gene are SNHLY and FYNNEI. V lost 10 bases, J lost 1 base, and 16 bases lay in between. CDR3 in amino acids: CAKGEQGVQETQYF. The CDR3 DNA reads TGTGCCAAGGGGGAGCAGGGAGTCCAAGAGACCCAGTACTTC.

This clone was detected a few times. The rearrangement uses TRBV4-2 and TRBJ2-3; 9 bases fit TRBD2. V gave up 0 bases and J gave up 3 bases; unmatched junction bases: 7. CDR3 length: 17 residues. The germline CDR1 and CDR2 sequences are LGHNA and YNFKEQ. The CDR3 region is CASSQDNPAGGTDTQYF. CDR3 DNA: TGTGCCAGCAGCCAAGATAACCCAGCGGGAGGAACAGATACGCAGTATTTT.

This chain links TRBV2 with TRBJ2-3, with 7 bases matching TRBD1. This CDR3 is 14 amino acids long. Germline CDR1 SNHLY, CDR2 FYNNEI. J lost 6 bases, V lost 6 bases, and 9 bases had no gene match. The CDR3 loop is CASRRDSLRDTQYF. The CDR3 DNA reads TGTGCCAGCAGGAGGGACAGCCTTCGGGATACGCAGTATTTT.

This chain links TRBV30 with TRBJ1-5; D call uncertain. The CDR3 totals 13 residues. The germline CDR1 and CDR2 sequences are GTSNPN and SVGIG (reference sequence). V was trimmed by 1 base and J by 4 bases, leaving 8 bases between them. This CDR3 reads CAWSGWRNQPQHF. The CDR3 nucleotides are TGTGCCTGGAGTGGGTGGAGAAATCAGCCCCAGCATTTT. The entire variable domain, with the rest obtained from reference TRBV30 and TRBJ1-5, is as follows: SQTIHQWPATLVQPVGSPLSLECTVEGTSNPNLYWYRQAAGRGLQLLFYSVGIGQISSEVPQNLSASRPQDRQFILSSKKLLLSDSGFYLCAWSGWRNQPQHFGDGTRLSIL.

At least ten counts were recorded for this clone. At the DNA level, this CDR3 is encoded by other sequences in the same sample as well. This chain joins TRBV5-1 and TRBJ1-1; tentatively, D is TRBD1 (5 bases). The germline V gene has CDR1 SGHRS and CDR2 YFSETQ. CDR3 size: 15 residues. The V and J ends lost 1 base and 2 bases respectively, with 12 bases between them. In DNA, the CDR3 is TGCGCCAGCAGCTTGAGGCCGGGGGAAAACACTGAAGCTTTCTTT. Translated, it gives CASSLRPGENTEAFF. The full variable domain, its missing parts supplied by reference TRBV5-1 and TRBJ1-1, is KAGVTQTPRYLIKTRGQQVTLSCSPISGHRSVSWYQQTPGQGLQFLFEYFSETQRNKGNFPGRFSGRQFSNSRSEMNVSTLELGDSALYLCASSLRPGENTEAFFGQGTRLTVV.

Comment on this clone: Other DNA sequences within the sample encode an identical CDR3. J is TRBJ1-1 and V is TRBV28; D not resolved. CDR1 and CDR2 from the germline V gene are MDHEN and SYDVKM. Trimming cost V 3 bases and J 4 bases, with 9 bases left between them. This CDR3 comprises 13 residues. The CDR3 nucleotides read TGTGCCAGCAGTTTCTCGGCAGGCACTGAAGCTTTCTTT. Encoded protein: CASSFSAGTEAFF. The full variable domain, in which reference TRBV28 and TRBJ1-1 provide the parts outside the CDR3, is DVKVTQSSRYLVKRTGEKVFLECVQDMDHENMFWYRQDPGLGLRLIYFSYDVKMKEKGDIPEGYSVSREKKERFSLILESASTNQTSMYLCASSFSAGTEAFFGQGTRLTVV.

V usage is TRBV19 and J usage is TRBJ2-5, with TRBD2 matching over 13 bases. The V segment lost 3 bases and the J segment 4 bases; nucleotides outside the gene matches: 2. Germline CDR1 and CDR2: LNHDA and SQIVND (reference sequence). This CDR3 spans 15 amino acids. The CDR3 here is CASSIGLAGAETQYF. The DNA of the CDR3 is TGTGCCAGTAGTATTGGACTAGCGGGAGCAGAGACCCAGTACTTC.

This clone was detected only a few times. This rearrangement joins TRBV19 to TRBJ2-7; TRBD1 might be the D (6 bases). Germline CDR1 reads LNHDA; CDR2 reads SQIVND (reference sequence). Trimming pared 5 bases from V and 1 base from J, leaving 12 bases between. The CDR3 runs 14 residues. DNA of the CDR3: TGTGCCAGTAGTCCCCACAGGGATTCCTACGAGCAGTACTTC. Encoded protein: CASSPHRDSYEQYF.

The V gene is TRBV2, the J gene TRBJ2-1; a weak D match, TRBD2 (6 bases). The CDR3 spans 14 residues. V was cut by 3 bases and J by 5 bases, with 11 bases left in between. CDR1 SNHLY and CDR2 FYNNEI come from the germline V gene. This CDR3 is CASSEKLANNEQFF. CDR3 DNA: TGTGCCAGCAGTGAGAAGCTAGCGAACAATGAGCAGTTCTTC.

This clone appeared a few times. The chain joins TRBV5-1 to TRBJ2-7, with 7 bases aligning to TRBD1. CDR1 and CDR2 from the germline V gene are SGHRS and YFSETQ. The CDR3 contains 18 residues. The trim removed 4 bases at V and 1 base at J, leaving 17 bases unmatched. DNA of the CDR3: TGCGCCAGCAGCCCTTCCAGAGGAACGGGACAGCAGTCCTACGAGCAGTACTTC. It specifies CASSPSRGTGQQSYEQYF.

In the case of this clone: The sample carries other DNA sequences with the same CDR3. This chain connects TRBV4-2 to TRBJ2-1, with 8 bases that match TRBD2. The V gene's germline CDR1 is LGHNA and CDR2 YNFKEQ. There are 16 residues in the CDR3. V dropped 0 bases and J dropped 3; count of bases not matched to a gene: 4. The CDR3 sequence is CASSQDGGTSYNEQFF. The CDR3 DNA reads TGTGCCAGCAGCCAAGATGGGGGGACTAGCTACAATGAGCAGTTCTTC.

This clone has only one observation. The chain carries TRBV18 and TRBJ1-1; maybe TRBD1 (5 bases). Per the germline V gene, CDR1 is KGHSH and CDR2 is LQKENI. V lost 1 base, J lost 7 bases, and 10 bases lay in between. This CDR3 has 13 residues. CDR3 in amino acids: CASSPLSGGEAFF. The CDR3 DNA reads TGTGCCAGCTCACCACTCTCCGGGGGTGAAGCTTTCTTT.

This clone was counted only a few times. V usage is TRBV29-1 and J usage is TRBJ1-4; tentative D call: TRBD1 (5 bases). V gave up 4 bases and J gave up 3 bases, with 6 bases separating them. Germline values: CDR1 SQVTM, CDR2 ANQGSEA. There are 12 residues in the CDR3. CDR3 amino acids: CSVGQSNEKLFF. CDR3 nucleotide sequence: TGCAGCGTTGGACAGTCTAATGAAAAACTGTTTTTT.

This clone was recorded a few times. The chain has TRBV9 and TRBJ2-5; D may be TRBD1 (5 bases). V was clipped by 0 bases and J by 1 base, with 19 bases between them. The CDR3 is made up of 18 amino acids. CDR1 and CDR2 (germline): SGDLS, YYNGEE. The CDR3 coding sequence is TGTGCCAGCAGCGTAGCTTCAGTCGGCAGGGCGACCCAAGAGACCCAGTACTTC. As protein: CASSVASVGRATQETQYF.